These 15 T cell receptor beta chains share one sample of origin, sequenced in a study of T cell repertoires in cytomegalovirus infection. TCRdb fed the reads into MiXCR, producing one record per CDR3 protein. Here the sample spans just under 300,000 distinct CDR3 sequences, around 10% being singletons. Sequenced sample: PBMCs. The receptors come from a human donor in good health (CMV status not recorded). Some clones in this sample may be carry-over from other donors' samples.

This clonotype appeared a few times. This chain joins TRBV27 and TRBJ1-5; possibly TRBD1 for D (5 bases). The CDR3 runs to 18 residues. V gave up 6 bases and J gave up 0 bases, with 21 bases separating them. Germline assignment: CDR1 MNHEY and CDR2 SMNVEV (reference sequence). The CDR3 sequence is CASRSSARQTYSNQPQHF. In nucleotides, the CDR3 is TGTGCCAGCAGATCCTCCGCTCGACAGACCTATAGCAATCAGCCCCAGCATTTT.

The chain has TRBV29-1 and TRBJ1-1, with D unresolved. Trimming took 8 bases from V and 0 from J, leaving 10 bases between them. The CDR3 has 12 residues. Germline CDR1 reads SQVTM; CDR2 reads ANQGSEA. CDR3 sequence: CSSRVLNTEAFF. The CDR3 nucleotides read TGCAGCTCGCGGGTCCTGAACACTGAAGCTTTCTTT.

This clonotype was counted at least ten times. V usage is TRBV24-1 and J usage is TRBJ2-1; D unresolved. The V gene's germline CDR1 is KGHDR and CDR2 SFDVKD. With 4 bases removed from V and 8 bases from J, the gap between germline ends came to 11 bases. The CDR3 is 13 residues long. The CDR3 sequence is CATSEDQSYEQFF. In nucleotides, the CDR3 is TGTGCCACCAGTGAAGATCAGAGTTATGAGCAGTTCTTC.

J is TRBJ1-2 and V is TRBV7-2; D not resolved. With 5 bases removed from V and 2 bases from J, the gap between germline ends came to 12 bases. The germline CDR1 and CDR2 sequences are SGHTA and FQGNSA. CDR3 length: 14 amino acids. DNA for the CDR3: TGTGCCAGCAGCCCCACCCGGGAGAACTATGGCTACACCTTC. This sequence encodes CASSPTRENYGYTF.

This clonotype was observed a few times. The chain joins TRBV7-3 to TRBJ2-3, with 8 bases aligning to TRBD1. The V segment lost 1 base and the J segment 7 bases; nucleotides outside the gene matches: 10. CDR3 length: 16 amino acids. Germline CDR1 reads SGHTA; CDR2 reads FQGTGA. This CDR3 is CASSLRSGQDPYTQYF. In DNA, the CDR3 is TGTGCCAGCAGCTTAAGATCGGGACAGGACCCCTATACGCAGTATTTT.

There are many counts of this clonotype. V usage is TRBV7-2 and J usage is TRBJ1-5; D might be TRBD1 (5 bases). Per the germline V gene, CDR1 is SGHTA and CDR2 is FQGNSA. Trimming took 2 bases from V and 6 from J, leaving 11 bases between them. The CDR3 is made up of 14 amino acids. This CDR3 is CASSLSEGVQPQHF. The CDR3 nucleotides read TGTGCCAGCAGCTTAAGTGAAGGGGTTCAGCCCCAGCATTTT.

This clonotype was recorded many times. The chain couples TRBV19 to TRBJ2-5; D is unclear. The length of the CDR3 is 14 residues. Looked up from germline, CDR1 is LNHDA and CDR2 is SQIVND (reference sequence). CDR3 DNA sequence: TGTGCGAGGAAATGGCACGCGCTCCAAGAGACCCAGTACTTC. This encodes CARKWHALQETQYF.

This clonotype was observed at least ten times. The V call is TRBV2, the J call TRBJ2-7; TRBD1 might be the D (5 bases). The CDR3 is 13 residues long. The ends were cut back, 4 bases at V and 4 bases at J, with 11 bases in the middle. Germline values: CDR1 SNHLY, CDR2 FYNNEI. The CDR3 protein is CASSVQGLYEQYF. CDR3 nucleotides: TGTGCCAGCAGTGTCCAGGGTCTTTACGAGCAGTACTTC.

This clonotype was observed at least ten times. The chain combines TRBV7-2 with TRBJ2-5; D tentatively reads TRBD1 or TRBD2 (5 bases each). The length of the CDR3 is 14 residues. Between the trimmed V and J ends, which lost 6 bases and 8 bases, there was a span of 19 bases. Germline CDR1 reads SGHTA; CDR2 reads FQGNSA. CDR3: CASRREPGRGTQYF. DNA of the CDR3: TGTGCCAGCAGGCGTGAACCGGGAAGGGGCACCCAGTACTTC. The variable domain in full, completed from reference TRBV7-2 and TRBJ2-5, reads GAGVSQSPSNKVTEKGKDVELRCDPISGHTALYWYRQSLGQGLEFLIYFQGNSAPDKSGLPSDRFSAERTGGSVSTLTIQRTQQEDSAVYLCASRREPGRGTQYFGPGTRLLVL.

This clonotype came up a few times. The V gene is TRBV20-1, the J gene TRBJ2-7; TRBD2 matches at 7 bases. CDR1 is DFQATT, CDR2 SNEGSKA, per germline (reference sequence). V lost 3 bases to trimming and J lost 4 bases; unmatched junction nucleotides: 6. The CDR3 runs 13 residues. The CDR3 nucleotides read TGCAGTGCTAGGGGGTCTAGCGGATACGAGCAGTACTTC. It yields the protein CSARGSSGYEQYF.

This chain links TRBV28 with TRBJ1-6; D not resolved. V lost 6 bases and J 5 bases, leaving 8 bases between the germline ends. This CDR3 comprises 13 residues. From germline, CDR1 is MDHEN and CDR2 SYDVKM. The CDR3 loop is CASRVADNSPLHF. The CDR3 DNA sequence: TGTGCCAGCAGGGTCGCGGATAATTCACCCCTCCACTTT.

The gene calls are TRBV29-1 and TRBJ1-1, with D possibly TRBD1 on 6 matching bases. Germline-derived CDR1 and CDR2 are SQVTM and ANQGSEA. The ends were cut back, 5 bases at V and 1 base at J, with 11 bases in the middle. This CDR3 spans 13 amino acids. The CDR3 region has the DNA TGCAGCGTTCGAGGACAGCAGAACACTGAAGCTTTCTTT. It specifies CSVRGQQNTEAFF.

This clonotype was seen at least ten times. The CDR3 DNA is TGTGCCAGCAGCACCGGGACTAGCGGGACGGCAGATACGCAGTATTTT. It is translated as CASSTGTSGTADTQYF. The chain combines TRBV7-9 with TRBJ2-3, with 13 nucleotides matching TRBD2. CDR1 and CDR2 (germline): SEHNR, FQNEAQ (reference sequence). V shed 5 bases, J shed 4 bases, and the junction held 6 bases outside the gene matches. The CDR3 covers 16 residues.

About this clonotype itself: A read error is possible here, since a much larger clone lies one base away. The chain has TRBV4-1 and TRBJ1-2; the D is unclear. V was trimmed by 1 base and J by 8 bases, leaving 14 bases between them. Germline V gene data show CDR1 as MGHRA and CDR2 as YSYEKL. The CDR3 contains 14 residues. For the CDR3, the DNA is TGCGCCAGCAGCCAAGTCAGGAGAACGGGAGGCTACACCTTC. Protein: CASSQVRRTGGYTF.

This clonotype was observed at least ten times. The chain carries TRBV6-2 or TRBV6-3 and TRBJ2-7, with 9 bases identical to TRBD1. Germline-derived CDR1 and CDR2 are MNHEY and SVGEGT. This CDR3 region has 16 residues. With 6 bases clipped from V and 0 bases from J, the junction kept 9 bases outside the gene matches. CDR3 region: CASSPRPGQGSYEQYV. For the CDR3, the DNA is TGTGCCAGCAGCCCACGCCCGGGACAGGGCTCCTACGAGCAGTACGTC.